This TCR beta chain was documented in a study of cytomegalovirus exposure and HLA in healthy donors. Study-level findings and limits: It was in a later analysis that TCR association rates were seen to vary by HLA locus, highest for DRB1 and lowest for HLA-C. A previous analysis found most TCR beta V segments productive roughly 87% or roughly 30% of the time. The dataset shows that most TCR sequences were rare, while some public TCRs occurred in many donors. In a later analysis, at a false discovery rate of 0.05, 16,951 TCR beta sequences were associated with HLA alleles.

As regards this clone: Its target is not known.

PCR primers comprised 60 Vbeta and 13 Jbeta primers. Generated by immunoSEQ multiplex PCR, the TCRdb table keeps only in-frame clones and is missing some. The sample consists of fewer than 250,000 clones, 65% to 90% of them appearing once. The J segment lost 6 bases and the V segment lost 4 bases, leaving 4 bases of the junction unmatched. Germline CDR1 is MNHEY and CDR2 is SMNVEV (reference sequence). The CDR3 is 14 residues long. Sample: PBMCs. The TCR comes from a girl aged 10 to 17 in good health and CMV-seronegative. V and J are TRBV27 and TRBJ2-7; 12 bases agree with TRBD2. CDR3 DNA: TGTGCCAGCAGTTGGACTAGCGGGATGCTCGAGCAGTACTTC. Translated, it gives CASSWTSGMLEQYF.